The rows below give T cell receptor beta chains drawn from one sample of a study of T cells in Graves' hyperthyroidism and ophthalmopathy. MiXCR, run by TCRdb on the multiplex PCR reads, gives a single entry per CDR3 protein. The profile shows more than 500,000 distinct CDR3 sequences, 15% to 20% of them singletons. Sequenced material: blood. These receptors all stem from a young woman with Graves' ophthalmopathy. Both conserved end residues are part of each CDR3. The D gene is left open where the match is weak. Clone size appears in some rows only: once, few, many, or a class for an expanded clone.

CDR3nt: TGTGCCAGCAGTCAAGAAGCCAGGGGACATCGTGCCTACGAGCAGTACTTC
CDR3aa: CASSQEARGHRAYEQYF
v_gene: TRBV28
d_gene: NA
abundance: NA
j_gene: TRBJ2-7

CDR3nt: TGTGCCAGCAGCCAAGATCTAGCGGGGGTCTCCTACGAGCAGTACTTC
CDR3aa: CASSQDLAGVSYEQYF
v_gene: TRBV4-2
d_gene: TRBD2
abundance: NA
j_gene: TRBJ2-7

CDR3nt: TGCAGCGTTGGTGGGGGCAACGAGCAGTACTTC
CDR3aa: CSVGGGNEQYF
v_gene: TRBV29-1
d_gene: NA
abundance: NA
j_gene: TRBJ2-7

CDR3nt: TGCAGCGTCCTTGGCGATGGACTAGCTGGCCCGCCAACAGATACGCAGTATTTT
CDR3aa: CSVLGDGLAGPPTDTQYF
v_gene: TRBV29-1
d_gene: TRBD2
abundance: many
j_gene: TRBJ2-3

CDR3nt: TGTGCCAGCAGCTTATTCGGGGGGGAAGCTTTCTTT
CDR3aa: CASSLFGGEAFF
v_gene: TRBV7-2
d_gene: NA
abundance: many
j_gene: TRBJ1-1

CDR3nt: TGTGCCAGCAGCGTAAGAGGGGCGGGAGGGCCTAACGAGCAGTTCTTC
CDR3aa: CASSVRGAGGPNEQFF
v_gene: TRBV9
d_gene: TRBD2
abundance: few
j_gene: TRBJ2-1

CDR3nt: TGTGCCAGCAGCATTACAGGGTCCACAGATACGCAGTATTTT
CDR3aa: CASSITGSTDTQYF
v_gene: TRBV7-3
d_gene: NA
abundance: many
j_gene: TRBJ2-3

CDR3nt: TGTGCCAGGAGCCCACAGGGGTACAATGAGCAGTTCTTC
CDR3aa: CARSPQGYNEQFF
v_gene: TRBV7-9
d_gene: TRBD1
abundance: once
j_gene: TRBJ2-1

CDR3nt: TGTGCCACCGGTAGCACAGATACGCAGTATTTT
CDR3aa: CATGSTDTQYF
v_gene: TRBV24-1
d_gene: NA
abundance: few
j_gene: TRBJ2-3

CDR3nt: TGTGCCAGCAGTTCGCCGGGGTTCCCTAGCACAGATACGCAGTATTTT
CDR3aa: CASSSPGFPSTDTQYF
v_gene: TRBV5-4
d_gene: NA
abundance: NA
j_gene: TRBJ2-3

CDR3nt: TGTGCCAGCAGCGTAGTCGGGGCAGGGCTGATTGCCGGGGAGCTGTTTTTT
CDR3aa: CASSVVGAGLIAGELFF
v_gene: TRBV9
d_gene: NA
abundance: few
j_gene: TRBJ2-2

CDR3nt: TGTGCCAGCAGCCAAGGGACCTCTTTCCTCTACAATGAGCAGTTCTTC
CDR3aa: CASSQGTSFLYNEQFF
v_gene: TRBV3-1
d_gene: NA
abundance: NA
j_gene: TRBJ2-1

CDR3nt: TGTGCCAGCAGTTTGGGAGGGCTGAAGAACACTGAAGCTTTCTTT
CDR3aa: CASSLGGLKNTEAFF
v_gene: TRBV28
d_gene: NA
abundance: many
j_gene: TRBJ1-1

CDR3nt: TGTGCCACCAGCAGAGTATGGAGGGGACCCAGCTCCTACGAGCAGTACTTC
CDR3aa: CATSRVWRGPSSYEQYF
v_gene: TRBV15
d_gene: NA
abundance: many
j_gene: TRBJ2-7

CDR3nt: TGCAGCGTTGAAGCACAGGGGGGTAGAGTATATGGCTACACCTTC
CDR3aa: CSVEAQGGRVYGYTF
v_gene: TRBV29-1
d_gene: TRBD1
abundance: many
j_gene: TRBJ1-2

CDR3nt: TGTGCCAGCAGCTTCGGCCGGACTAGCGTCTCCTACGAGCAGTACTTC
CDR3aa: CASSFGRTSVSYEQYF
v_gene: TRBV7-2
d_gene: TRBD2
abundance: NA
j_gene: TRBJ2-7

CDR3nt: TGTGCCAGCAGCGACGGCACAGGGTCCGGGAATGAGCAGTTCTTC
CDR3aa: CASSDGTGSGNEQFF
v_gene: TRBV7-9
d_gene: NA
abundance: many
j_gene: TRBJ2-1

CDR3nt: TGCATCGGGGGGTACTCCTACAATGAGCAGTTCTTC
CDR3aa: CIGGYSYNEQFF
v_gene: TRBV29-1
d_gene: TRBD2
abundance: NA
j_gene: TRBJ2-1

CDR3nt: TGTGCCAGCAGGCCCGGACTAGCGGGAGTCGAGCAGTACTTC
CDR3aa: CASRPGLAGVEQYF
v_gene: TRBV6-1
d_gene: TRBD2
abundance: NA
j_gene: TRBJ2-7

CDR3nt: TGCGCCAGCAGCCCACAGGGACAGCTCTATGGCTACACCTTC
CDR3aa: CASSPQGQLYGYTF
v_gene: TRBV5-1
d_gene: TRBD1
abundance: many
j_gene: TRBJ1-2

CDR3nt: TGTGCCAGCAGCTTAGGGACAGACGGCGAAGAGACCCAGTACTTC
CDR3aa: CASSLGTDGEETQYF
v_gene: TRBV11-2
d_gene: NA
abundance: many
j_gene: TRBJ2-5

CDR3nt: TGTGCCAGCAGACTCGAGGATACGCAGTATTTT
CDR3aa: CASRLEDTQYF
v_gene: TRBV28
d_gene: NA
abundance: many
j_gene: TRBJ2-3

CDR3nt: TGCAGTGCTAAAAAGGGGGCTGGAGATGGCTACACCTTC
CDR3aa: CSAKKGAGDGYTF
v_gene: TRBV20-1
d_gene: TRBD1
abundance: few
j_gene: TRBJ1-2

CDR3nt: TGCAGTGCCCCTGACGGGGCAGTCGACATTCAGTACTTC
CDR3aa: CSAPDGAVDIQYF
v_gene: TRBV20-1
d_gene: NA
abundance: many
j_gene: TRBJ2-4

CDR3nt: TGTGCCAGCAGCCAAGATTGGGGGGGCTGGGATGAGCAGTTCTTC
CDR3aa: CASSQDWGGWDEQFF
v_gene: TRBV14
d_gene: NA
abundance: few
j_gene: TRBJ2-1

CDR3nt: TGTGCCAGCAGTACAGGGGGTTGGTACACCGGGGAGCTGTTTTTT
CDR3aa: CASSTGGWYTGELFF
v_gene: TRBV28
d_gene: TRBD1
abundance: few
j_gene: TRBJ2-2

CDR3nt: TGTGCCAGCAGCTTAGCTCAGGGGGCCACAGATACGCAGTATTTT
CDR3aa: CASSLAQGATDTQYF
v_gene: TRBV7-8
d_gene: TRBD1
abundance: many
j_gene: TRBJ2-3

CDR3nt: TGTGCCAGTAGCCAGGGAGTTAGAGACTATGGCTACACCTTC
CDR3aa: CASSQGVRDYGYTF
v_gene: TRBV19
d_gene: NA
abundance: few
j_gene: TRBJ1-2

CDR3nt: TGTGCCAGCAGCCAAGATACTCCGGGACAGATAGACGAGCAGTACTTC
CDR3aa: CASSQDTPGQIDEQYF
v_gene: TRBV3-1
d_gene: TRBD1
abundance: many
j_gene: TRBJ2-7

CDR3nt: TGTGCCAGCAGCTTAGAAGCGGGGGCATTCTTGTACGAGCAGTACTTC
CDR3aa: CASSLEAGAFLYEQYF
v_gene: TRBV11-1
d_gene: TRBD2
abundance: many
j_gene: TRBJ2-7

CDR3nt: TGCGCCAGCAGCTTAGAGACAGGGGTGACAGATACGCAGTATTTT
CDR3aa: CASSLETGVTDTQYF
v_gene: TRBV5-1
d_gene: TRBD1
abundance: few
j_gene: TRBJ2-3

CDR3nt: TGTGCCAGCAGTTACGCGGGGGACAATGAGCAGTTCTTC
CDR3aa: CASSYAGDNEQFF
v_gene: TRBV6-2/TRBV6-3
d_gene: TRBD2
abundance: many
j_gene: TRBJ2-1

CDR3nt: TGTGCCAGCAGTTGGGTGGACGGCTACGAGCAGTACTTC
CDR3aa: CASSWVDGYEQYF
v_gene: TRBV12-3/TRBV12-4
d_gene: NA
abundance: NA
j_gene: TRBJ2-7

CDR3nt: TGTGCCAGCAGTTTCTCTGGGGCCAACGTCCTGACTTTC
CDR3aa: CASSFSGANVLTF
v_gene: TRBV6-2/TRBV6-3
d_gene: NA
abundance: many
j_gene: TRBJ2-6

CDR3nt: TGTGCCAGCACACCCTCGAGGCGGGGAAACTACGAGCAGTTCTTC
CDR3aa: CASTPSRRGNYEQFF
v_gene: TRBV12-3/TRBV12-4
d_gene: NA
abundance: NA
j_gene: TRBJ2-1

CDR3nt: TGCAGTGCTAGTCTGGGAGGGCCTTACGAGCAGTACTTC
CDR3aa: CSASLGGPYEQYF
v_gene: TRBV20-1
d_gene: TRBD2
abundance: many
j_gene: TRBJ2-7

CDR3nt: TGTGCCAGCAGCACCGGGACAGGGGATCTCGGGACCCAGCATTTT
CDR3aa: CASSTGTGDLGTQHF
v_gene: TRBV12-3/TRBV12-4
d_gene: TRBD1
abundance: many
j_gene: TRBJ1-5

CDR3nt: TGTGCCAGCAGTTACCAGGGACTGCCCGCAGGACACGAGCAGTACTTC
CDR3aa: CASSYQGLPAGHEQYF
v_gene: TRBV6-2/TRBV6-3
d_gene: NA
abundance: NA
j_gene: TRBJ2-7

CDR3nt: TGTGCCGGCAGAAACCTTCAGGGCTATGGCTACACCTTC
CDR3aa: CAGRNLQGYGYTF
v_gene: TRBV12-3/TRBV12-4
d_gene: NA
abundance: NA
j_gene: TRBJ1-2

CDR3nt: TGTGCCAGCAAAGGGTTTGGGGTAACCCAAGAGACCCAGTACTTC
CDR3aa: CASKGFGVTQETQYF
v_gene: TRBV6-2/TRBV6-3
d_gene: NA
abundance: many
j_gene: TRBJ2-5

CDR3nt: TGTGCCAGCAGCGCGGGACACAGCAACGGGGAGCTGTTTTTT
CDR3aa: CASSAGHSNGELFF
v_gene: TRBV7-7
d_gene: NA
abundance: NA
j_gene: TRBJ2-2

CDR3nt: TGTGCCAGCTCTGGGGTTGGCTGGTCCGAGCAGTACTTC
CDR3aa: CASSGVGWSEQYF
v_gene: TRBV25-1
d_gene: NA
abundance: NA
j_gene: TRBJ2-7

CDR3nt: TGTGCCAGCAGTCTATCCGACAATACGCAGTATTTT
CDR3aa: CASSLSDNTQYF
v_gene: TRBV3-1
d_gene: NA
abundance: many
j_gene: TRBJ2-3

CDR3nt: TGTGCCAGCAGCCTGGCAGGACAGGGGCTGGGTGAAAAACTGTTTTTT
CDR3aa: CASSLAGQGLGEKLFF
v_gene: TRBV7-2
d_gene: TRBD1
abundance: NA
j_gene: TRBJ1-4

CDR3nt: TGTGCCAGCAGCTTTTCCGACGGGACTAGCGGGAGGACCACAGATACGCAGTATTTT
CDR3aa: CASSFSDGTSGRTTDTQYF
v_gene: TRBV7-2
d_gene: TRBD2
abundance: many
j_gene: TRBJ2-3

CDR3nt: TGCGCCAGCAGCCAAGATTGGCTTATCACCGGGGAGCTGTTTTTT
CDR3aa: CASSQDWLITGELFF
v_gene: TRBV4-1
d_gene: NA
abundance: few
j_gene: TRBJ2-2

CDR3nt: TGCAGCGTGAGGGACAGGGATGCTGAAGCTTTCTTT
CDR3aa: CSVRDRDAEAFF
v_gene: TRBV29-1
d_gene: TRBD1
abundance: few
j_gene: TRBJ1-1

CDR3nt: TGCGCCAGCAGCTTGGCCAGGGGGGACGAAGAACTGTTTTTT
CDR3aa: CASSLARGDEELFF
v_gene: TRBV5-1
d_gene: TRBD1
abundance: few
j_gene: TRBJ1-4